Listed below are T cell receptor beta chains from one sample, sequenced in a study of T cell changes during pregnancy in multiple sclerosis. The method was immunoSEQ multiplex PCR; TCRdb's version includes in-frame clones alone and lacks a portion of them. This repertoire shows tens of thousands of clones, 91% found once; its top ten account for 5% to 6.5%. Sample: CD8+ T cells from peripheral blood mononuclear cells, taken in the second trimester of pregnancy. The receptors here all came from a female donor with multiple sclerosis, enrolled in a pregnancy study. Each CDR3 is given with its conserved first and last residue.

CDR3 protein: CASSDLPGQGSYEQYF
V gene: TRBV6-1
J gene: TRBJ2-7

CDR3 protein: CASSKDRANTEAFF
V gene: TRBV6-1
J gene: TRBJ1-1

CDR3 protein: CASSQSPRWGLNTEAFF
V gene: TRBV16
J gene: TRBJ1-1

CDR3 protein: CASGFQVRGQGKTEAFF
V gene: TRBV12-5
J gene: TRBJ1-1

CDR3 protein: CASSLSPQGEYEQYF
V gene: TRBV7-9
J gene: TRBJ2-7

CDR3 protein: CASSLGGGTEAFF
V gene: TRBV19
J gene: TRBJ1-1

CDR3 protein: CASSTGQTTNTEAFF
V gene: TRBV9
J gene: TRBJ1-1

CDR3 protein: CASSIGRAYEQYF
V gene: TRBV5-1
J gene: TRBJ2-7

CDR3 protein: CASSPGTSVADEQFF
V gene: TRBV7-2
J gene: TRBJ2-1

CDR3 protein: CAWSVESGGSYNEQFF
V gene: TRBV30
J gene: TRBJ2-1

CDR3 protein: CASSLAIDRSAPLAYYGYTF
V gene: TRBV7-6
J gene: TRBJ1-2

CDR3 protein: CSVDSGNEQFF
V gene: TRBV29-1
J gene: TRBJ2-1

CDR3 protein: CASSVRGGYTF
V gene: TRBV2
J gene: TRBJ1-2

CDR3 protein: CASSEVGGGAADTQYF
V gene: TRBV6-1
J gene: TRBJ2-3

CDR3 protein: CASSFGYAGVSGNTIYF
V gene: TRBV7-9
J gene: TRBJ1-3

CDR3 protein: CASSQEGVDRISDGYTF
V gene: TRBV4-3
J gene: TRBJ1-2

CDR3 protein: CASSIGDSQETQYF
V gene: TRBV19
J gene: TRBJ2-5

CDR3 protein: CASSPVGGFYSNQPQHF
V gene: TRBV19
J gene: TRBJ1-5

CDR3 protein: CAWSVRQGEWSNQPQHF
V gene: TRBV30
J gene: TRBJ1-5

CDR3 protein: CASSYSSSGTDTQYF
V gene: TRBV6-5
J gene: TRBJ2-3

CDR3 protein: CASSQDQSTGVNGYTF
V gene: TRBV4-3
J gene: TRBJ1-2

CDR3 protein: CATSRDGTSTDTQYF
V gene: TRBV15
J gene: TRBJ2-3

CDR3 protein: CASSIRVGGYTF
V gene: TRBV19
J gene: TRBJ1-2

CDR3 protein: CASSLPDRGLYEQYF
V gene: TRBV5-6
J gene: TRBJ2-7